Presented here are 8 T cell receptor beta chains from one specimen sequenced in a study of T cell responses to AZD1222 COVID-19 vaccine. TCRdb's table, derived via immunoSEQ multiplex PCR, lists solely in-frame clones and lacks some. The data show approximately 110,000 clones, about 86% seen once. This material consisted of peripheral blood, taken on day 0 of AZD1222 vaccination. The source of these receptors is an adult in good health.

The chain links TRBV6-5 to TRBJ2-5; no definite D call. The V end lost 1 base, the J end lost 4 bases, and 7 bases lay between the germline ends. Germline CDR1 MNHEY, CDR2 SVGAGI. This CDR3 is 13 amino acids long. The CDR3 spells CASSYWARETQYF. CDR3 sequence (DNA): TGTGCCAGCAGTTACTGGGCCCGAGAGACCCAGTACTTC.

The chain is built from TRBV6-6 and TRBJ2-7, with 8 positions matching TRBD2. CDR3 size: 14 residues. After removal of 4 bases from V and 3 bases from J, the junction contained 5 bases not matched to a gene. Germline V gene data show CDR1 as MNHNY and CDR2 as SVGAGI (reference sequence). In DNA form, the CDR3 reads TGTGCCAGCAGTTCCTCCGGGGGGGGCTACGAGCAGTACTTC. This translates into CASSSSGGGYEQYF.

This clone came up a few times. As DNA, the CDR3 is TGCGCCAGCAGCCCGGACAGTTATAGCAATCAGCCCCAGCATTTT. As protein: CASSPDSYSNQPQHF. The genes are TRBV4-3 and TRBJ1-5; D is perhaps TRBD1 (6 bases). Germline CDR1 reads LGHNA; CDR2 reads YSLEER. V lost 4 bases and J lost 0, with 10 bases in between. The CDR3 loop spans 15 amino acids.

J is TRBJ1-2 and V is TRBV29-1, with a tentative D call TRBD1 (6 bases). This CDR3 spans 13 amino acids. The V end was cut by 6 bases, the J end by 4 bases, with 15 bases between. The germline gives CDR1 SQVTM, CDR2 ANQGSEA. The CDR3 sequence is CSVVEQGPYGYTF. In nucleotides, the CDR3 is TGCAGCGTCGTCGAACAGGGACCCTATGGCTACACCTTC.

This chain links TRBV19 with TRBJ1-5, with TRBD1 matching 7 bases. From germline, CDR1 is LNHDA and CDR2 SQIVND (reference sequence). The length of the CDR3 is 15 residues. V lost 3 bases, J lost 3 bases, and 5 bases stayed unmatched. As DNA, the CDR3 is TGTGCCAGTAGTATTGGGACAGCTCTCAATCAGCCCCAGCATTTT. As protein: CASSIGTALNQPQHF.

The chain recombines TRBV28 with TRBJ1-1; no reliable D call. CDR1 is MDHEN, CDR2 SYDVKM, per germline. Trimming stripped 5 bases from V and 5 bases from J, with 9 bases between. The CDR3 is made up of 12 amino acids. DNA of the CDR3: TGTGCCAGCAGTATCGTAAGAACTGAAGCTTTCTTT. This encodes CASSIVRTEAFF.

The chain recombines TRBV5-6 with TRBJ1-2, with a tentative D call TRBD1 (6 bases). This CDR3 has 12 amino acids. V was clipped by 2 bases and J by 13 bases, with 15 bases between them. CDR1 and CDR2 (germline): SGHDT, YYEEEE. In DNA, the CDR3 is TGTGCCAGCAGCTTACCCCCGGAGGGGGGCACCTTC. This translates into CASSLPPEGGTF.

This clone was seen a single time. The J gene is TRBJ2-6, the V gene TRBV5-1, with a possible D match to TRBD1 (5 bases). The V gene lost 0 bases and the J gene lost 0 bases, with 7 bases spanning the gap. This CDR3 is built from 16 residues. Looked up from germline, CDR1 is SGHRS and CDR2 is YFSETQ. The CDR3 coding sequence is TGCGCCAGCAGCTTGGGGGGCGGCTCTGGGGCCAACGTCCTGACTTTC. This sequence encodes CASSLGGGSGANVLTF. The whole variable domain, filled in from reference TRBV5-1 and TRBJ2-6, reads KAGVTQTPRYLIKTRGQQVTLSCSPISGHRSVSWYQQTPGQGLQFLFEYFSETQRNKGNFPGRFSGRQFSNSRSEMNVSTLELGDSALYLCASSLGGGSGANVLTFGAGSRLTVL.